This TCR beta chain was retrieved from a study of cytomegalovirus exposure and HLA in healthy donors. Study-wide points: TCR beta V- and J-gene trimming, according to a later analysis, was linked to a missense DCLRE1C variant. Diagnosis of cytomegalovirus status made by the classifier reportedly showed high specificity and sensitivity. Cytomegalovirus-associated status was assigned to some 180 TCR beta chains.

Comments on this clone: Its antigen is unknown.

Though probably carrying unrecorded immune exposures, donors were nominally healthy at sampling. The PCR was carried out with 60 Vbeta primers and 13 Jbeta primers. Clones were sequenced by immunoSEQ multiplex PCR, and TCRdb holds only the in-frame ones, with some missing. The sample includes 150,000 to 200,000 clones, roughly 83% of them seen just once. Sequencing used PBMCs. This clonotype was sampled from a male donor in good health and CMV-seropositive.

CDR3 nucleotide sequence: TGTGCCAGCAGCGTAGGGGCAGGGGGCCTGACAACCCCTGAAGCTTTCTTT. Its protein is CASSVGAGGLTTPEAFF. The chain uses TRBV9 and TRBJ1-1, with 8 positions matching TRBD1. CDR3 size: 17 residues. Germline CDR1 is SGDLS and CDR2 is YYNGEE. The V segment lost 0 bases and the J segment 6 bases; nucleotides outside the gene matches: 13.